This paragraph covers one TCR beta chain sequence. In this sample, this clonotype turned up a few times. The antigen this receptor binds is unknown. No much larger clone is present one base from it, and per-base qualities are unavailable. The sequencing machine was an Illumina NovaSeq 6000. cDNA libraries for TCRalpha and TCRbeta were prepared by 5'RACE using constant-segment primers, with sample barcodes and unique molecular identifiers added. RNA was extracted from every sample with Trizol reagent. Libraries were amplified in two PCR steps, with a second sample barcode and Illumina TruSeq adapters added in the second step. Libraries were sequenced on an Illumina NovaSeq with 2 x 150 bp paired-end reads. For the original study's pipeline: The reads were demultiplexed and collapsed into UMI-guided consensus sequences using migec v1.2.7. With mixcr v2.1.11, UMI consensuses were aligned to TRA and TRB V and J templates and assembled into clonotypes. Clonotypes were classified as expanded or contracted when called significant by both edgeR and NoisET, with noise models trained on biological replicates. For edgeR calls, the cutoffs were a false discovery rate-adjusted p below 0.01 and a log2 fold-change threshold of 1. As an exploratory analysis of dynamics, max-normalized trajectories of the 1000 most abundant clonotypes were examined by PCA with hierarchical clustering. Each responding clone was given a CD4 or CD8 phenotype based on the CD4+ and CD8+ repertoires, which had been sequenced separately. TCRdb trimmed public reads at Q25 via fastp, called clones via MiXCR and kept in-frame beta chains. Rows with one shared CDR3 protein collapse into an entry with the most common genes and DNA. TCRdb's processing, not the study's, gives the V and J calls here. For this sample the table gives 450,000 to 700,000 distinct CDR3 sequences, of which about 20% were detected only once. 12% of the sample goes to the ten largest clones.

Ficoll-Paque density gradient centrifugation was the method used to isolate PBMCs. V is pruned by 5 bases and J by 4 bases, leaving 7 bases of the junction without a gene match. The germline V gene yields SGHNT for CDR1 and YENEEA for CDR2. The CDR3, from cysteine to phenylalanine, totals 16 residues. The DNA shown is the 48-base CDR3, in frame from base 1. These data originate in a study of T-cell memory formation after mild COVID-19 (dated by TCRdb to the early 2020s). For the study in its entirety: TCR sequence clusters from the two donors were largely donor specific. T-cell clones expanding and contracting after mild COVID-19 in two donors were tracked by longitudinal TCRalpha and TCRbeta repertoire sequencing. The cohort was made up of two young adult volunteers, one female and one male, who were previously healthy. What the study reported, not specific to this receptor: Contracting CD4+ clones turned up mainly in the CM and EM memory subsets, whereas EMRA was where CD8+ clones were enriched. The second-wave clones that peaked on day 37 were not confirmed to be SARS-CoV-2 specific. Only a couple of mild cases were covered in the study, and larger cohorts including severe cases with pre-infection samples were considered necessary. From day 15 to 85, contracting clones showed balanced CD4/CD8 phenotypes, whereas a second wave of clones that expanded from day 15 to 37 leaned towards CD4+. Some responding clones were found in pre-infection memory, which suggests that pre-existing cross-reactive memory T cells took part in the SARS-CoV-2 response.

The TCR comes from an adult woman who had mild COVID-19 (a few samples of this study predate the infection). The sample titles of this study are shuffled in the database, so cell type and time point are left out; the donor was told from shared clones. The sequence joins TRBV11-3 to TRBJ2-1, with 11 middle bases fitting TRBD2. The sample taken for sequencing was PBMCs or a T cell subset sorted from them (not recorded which). The bases read TGTGCCAGCAGCCCAGTCGGGACTAGCGGTTACAATGAGCAGTTCTTC. Its product reads: CASSPVGTSGYNEQFF.